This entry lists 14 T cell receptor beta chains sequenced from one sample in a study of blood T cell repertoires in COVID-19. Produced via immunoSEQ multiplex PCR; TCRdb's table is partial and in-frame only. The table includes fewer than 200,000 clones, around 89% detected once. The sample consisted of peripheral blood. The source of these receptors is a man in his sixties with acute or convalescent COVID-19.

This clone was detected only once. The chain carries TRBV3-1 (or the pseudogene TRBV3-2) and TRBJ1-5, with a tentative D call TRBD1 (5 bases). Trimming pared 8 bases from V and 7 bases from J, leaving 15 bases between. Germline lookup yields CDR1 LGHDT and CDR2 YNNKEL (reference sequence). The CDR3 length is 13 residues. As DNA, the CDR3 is TGTGCCAGCGCGCAGGGTTCAGGGCAGCCCCAGCATTTT. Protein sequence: CASAQGSGQPQHF.

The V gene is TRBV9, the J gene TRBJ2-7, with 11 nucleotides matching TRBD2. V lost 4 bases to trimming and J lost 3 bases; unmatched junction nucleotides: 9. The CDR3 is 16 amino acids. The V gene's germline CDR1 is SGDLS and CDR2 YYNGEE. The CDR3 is CASSPAAGLADYEQYF. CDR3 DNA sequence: TGTGCCAGCAGCCCCGCCGCGGGACTAGCGGACTACGAGCAGTACTTC.

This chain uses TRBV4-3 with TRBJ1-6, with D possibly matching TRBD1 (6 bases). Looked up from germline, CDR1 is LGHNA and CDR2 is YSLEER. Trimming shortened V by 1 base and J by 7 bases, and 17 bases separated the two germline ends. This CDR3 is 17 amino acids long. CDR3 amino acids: CASSQAPWEGVNSPLHF. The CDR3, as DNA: TGCGCCAGCAGCCAAGCTCCATGGGAGGGGGTCAATTCACCCCTCCACTTT.

The CDR3 sequence: CASRSGGAESPLHF. CDR3 DNA sequence: TGTGCCAGCCGTTCCGGGGGGGCCGAGTCACCCCTCCACTTT. The rearrangement uses TRBV6-5 and TRBJ1-6; D might be TRBD1 (6 bases). The CDR3 is 14 residues long. Looked up from germline, CDR1 is MNHEY and CDR2 is SVGAGI. The V and J ends lost 8 bases and 10 bases respectively, with 18 bases between them.

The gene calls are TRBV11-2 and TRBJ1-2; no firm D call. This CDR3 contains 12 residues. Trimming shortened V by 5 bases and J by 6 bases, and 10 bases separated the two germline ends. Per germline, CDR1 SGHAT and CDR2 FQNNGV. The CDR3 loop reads CASSRERDGYTF. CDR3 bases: TGTGCCAGCAGCCGGGAAAGGGATGGCTACACCTTC.

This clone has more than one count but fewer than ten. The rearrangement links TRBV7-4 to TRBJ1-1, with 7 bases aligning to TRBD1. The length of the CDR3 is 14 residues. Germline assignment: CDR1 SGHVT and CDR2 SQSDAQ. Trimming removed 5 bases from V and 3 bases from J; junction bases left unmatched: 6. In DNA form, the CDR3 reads TGTGCCAGCAGCCCCGGGACAGTGTACACTGAAGCTTTCTTT. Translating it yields CASSPGTVYTEAFF.

CDR3 region: CASSFGRGATGELFF. The CDR3 DNA reads TGCGCCAGCAGCTTTGGCAGGGGGGCCACCGGGGAGCTGTTTTTT. The V and J genes are TRBV5-1 and TRBJ2-2; tentatively, D is TRBD1 (7 bases). V dropped 2 bases and J dropped 4 bases, with 12 bases sitting between them. The CDR3 contains 15 residues. CDR1 and CDR2 (germline): SGHRS, YFSETQ.

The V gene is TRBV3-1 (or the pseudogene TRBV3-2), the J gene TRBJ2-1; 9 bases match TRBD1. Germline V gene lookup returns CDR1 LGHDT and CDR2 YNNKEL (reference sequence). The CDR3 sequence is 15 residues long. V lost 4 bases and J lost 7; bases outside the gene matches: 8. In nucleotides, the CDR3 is TGTGCCAGCAGCCCGTCACGGGACAGGGTAAATGAGCAGTTCTTC. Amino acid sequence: CASSPSRDRVNEQFF.

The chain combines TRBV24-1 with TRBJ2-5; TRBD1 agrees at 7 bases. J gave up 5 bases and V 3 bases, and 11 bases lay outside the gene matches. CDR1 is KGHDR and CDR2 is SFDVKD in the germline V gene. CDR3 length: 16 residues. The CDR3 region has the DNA TGTGCCACCAGTGATCCGGCAGGGGGAACGTGGGAGACCCAGTACTTC. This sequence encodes CATSDPAGGTWETQYF.

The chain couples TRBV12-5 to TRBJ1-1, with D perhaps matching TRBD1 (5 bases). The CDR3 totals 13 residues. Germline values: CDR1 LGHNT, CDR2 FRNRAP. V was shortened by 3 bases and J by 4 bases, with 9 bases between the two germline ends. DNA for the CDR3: TGTGCTAGTGGTTTTCAGGGTCCCACTGAAGCTTTCTTT. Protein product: CASGFQGPTEAFF.

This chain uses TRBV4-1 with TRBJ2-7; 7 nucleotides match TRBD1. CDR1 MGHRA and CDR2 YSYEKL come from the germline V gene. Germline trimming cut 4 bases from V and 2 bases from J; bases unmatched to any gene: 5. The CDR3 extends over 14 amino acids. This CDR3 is CASSLRDSPYEQYF. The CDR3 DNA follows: TGCGCCAGCAGCCTCCGGGACAGCCCCTACGAGCAGTACTTC.

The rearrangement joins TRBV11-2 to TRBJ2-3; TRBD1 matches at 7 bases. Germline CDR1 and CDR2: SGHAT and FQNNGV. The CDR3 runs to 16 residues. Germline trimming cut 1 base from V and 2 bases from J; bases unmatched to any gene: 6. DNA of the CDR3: TGTGCCAGCAGCTTAGTTAAGGACAGGTTCACAGATACGCAGTATTTT. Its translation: CASSLVKDRFTDTQYF.

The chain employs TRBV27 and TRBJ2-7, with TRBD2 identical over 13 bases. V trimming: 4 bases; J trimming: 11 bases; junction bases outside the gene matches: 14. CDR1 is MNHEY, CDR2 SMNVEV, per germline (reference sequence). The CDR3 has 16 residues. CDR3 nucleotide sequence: TGTGCCAGCAGTTCCCCCGCCGGGACTAGCGGGATTTCGGAGTACTTC. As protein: CASSSPAGTSGISEYF.

CDR3: CASRDRFFGTEAFF. CDR3 nucleotide sequence: TGTGCCAGCAGGGACAGATTCTTTGGGACTGAAGCTTTCTTT. This chain uses TRBV2 with TRBJ1-1, with D tentatively TRBD1 (6 bases). Germline CDR1 reads SNHLY; CDR2 reads FYNNEI. The CDR3 is made up of 14 amino acids. V lost 6 bases and J 5 bases, leaving 16 bases between the germline ends. Combining the CDR3 with reference TRBV2 and TRBJ1-1 gives the whole variable domain EPEVTQTPSHQVTQMGQEVILRCVPISNHLYFYWYRQILGQKVEFLVSFYNNEISEKSEIFDDQFSVERPDGSNFTLKIRSTKLEDSAMYFCASRDRFFGTEAFFGQGTRLTVV.